The sample holds a few counts of the clone carrying this TCR beta chain. Its antigen is still unknown. V lost 5 bases to trimming and J lost 1 base, with 14 bases between them. This CDR3 contains 14 residues. Per the germline V gene, CDR1 is SQVTM and CDR2 is ANQGSEA. TCRdb keeps only in-frame clones here, not all; method: immunoSEQ multiplex PCR. Of around 180,000 clones detected, 90% appear once; the ten largest clones hold less than 3%. The data derive from a study of T cell responses to AZD1222 COVID-19 vaccine. Whole-study results and caveats: CD4 TCRs linked to vaccination spanned spike, dominating at 160-218 and 743-854. Most donors were white British and more were female, and clonal diversity was possibly underestimated. Among AZD1222 vaccinees, only six or seven were seropositive at baseline. Nearly half of spike-specific TCRs reportedly target unmutated variant regions.

The clonotype comes from an adult in good health. V and J are TRBV29-1 and TRBJ1-2; no definite D call. The specimen comprised peripheral blood, sampled on day 0 of AZD1222 vaccination. The CDR3 protein is CSVLGPGFNYGYTF. The CDR3 DNA reads as TGCAGCGTTTTGGGCCCGGGTTTTAACTATGGCTACACCTTC. The full variable domain, in which reference TRBV29-1 and TRBJ1-2 provide the parts outside the CDR3, is SAVISQKPSRDICQRGTSLTIQCQVDSQVTMMFWYRQQPGQSLTLIATANQGSEATYESGFVIDKFPISRPNLTFSTLTVSNMSPEDSSIYLCSVLGPGFNYGYTFGSGTRLTVV.